These 18 T cell receptor beta chains were all obtained from the same sample, sequenced in a study of read filtering for tumor transcriptome and immune sequencing. The library was built from about 0.4 ug RNA with molecular barcoded adaptors for alpha/delta and beta/gamma chains. TCRdb reprocessed the reads with MiXCR, giving one entry per CDR3 protein. The data hold 90,000 to 95,000 distinct CDR3 sequences, with roughly a fifth observed a single time. Sequenced: a population of CD138-negative cells sorted from bone marrow. Source of these receptors: a donor aged 40 or older with multiple myeloma.

CDR3 sequence (DNA): TGCAGTGCTAGACGTCGGATCGGGGGATTTGCTAATCAGCCCCAGCATTTT. It is translated as CSARRRIGGFANQPQHF. The genes are TRBV20-1 and TRBJ1-5, with D perhaps TRBD1 (5 bases). V was shortened by 2 bases and J by 4 bases, with 21 bases between the two germline ends. The CDR3 extends over 17 amino acids. Germline V gene lookup returns CDR1 DFQATT and CDR2 SNEGSKA (reference sequence).

A few counts support this clonotype. The genes are TRBV6-5 and TRBJ1-5; D is unresolved. The CDR3 extends over 15 amino acids. Trimming took off 0 bases at V and 0 bases at J, with 6 bases between the two ends. Germline CDR1 reads MNHEY; CDR2 reads SVGAGI. The CDR3 spells CASSYSGSSNQPQHF. The CDR3, as DNA: TGTGCCAGCAGTTACTCAGGGTCTAGCAATCAGCCCCAGCATTTT.

This clonotype has a count of ten or more. The CDR3 region is CASSEWMLIQYF. For the CDR3, the DNA is TGTGCCAGCAGTGAATGGATGCTAATTCAGTACTTC. The V and J genes are TRBV6-1 and TRBJ2-4; the D is unclear. The germline V gene encodes CDR1 MNHNS and CDR2 SASEGT. V lost 2 bases and J 10 bases, leaving 9 bases between the germline ends. The CDR3 spans 12 residues.

This clonotype was recorded many times. The rearrangement links TRBV9 to TRBJ2-5; weak D call: TRBD1 (6 bases). The CDR3 has 17 residues. Trimming shortened V by 2 bases and J by 2 bases, and 19 bases separated the two germline ends. Germline CDR1 reads SGDLS; CDR2 reads YYNGEE. The CDR3 coding sequence is TGTGCCAGCAGCGTCCCGGCTTGGAAGGGGGAGCAAGAGACCCAGTACTTC. It yields the protein CASSVPAWKGEQETQYF.

This clonotype was counted at least ten times. The CDR3 DNA sequence: TGTGCCAGCAGTTTTTCGGGGGGCAGACCGCTTGAAGCTTTCTTT. Its translation: CASSFSGGRPLEAFF. The chain employs TRBV12-3 or TRBV12-4 and TRBJ1-1, with a tentative D call TRBD1 (6 bases). V lost 3 bases, J lost 7 bases, and 18 bases lay in between. The CDR3 contains 15 residues.

In this sample, this clonotype turned up many times. The rearrangement uses TRBV3-1 and TRBJ2-1; maybe TRBD1 (7 bases). The CDR3 spans 17 residues. Germline loops: CDR1 LGHDT, CDR2 YNNKEL (reference sequence). The germline V and J ends were trimmed by 2 bases and 3 bases, with 17 bases remaining between them. The CDR3 DNA sequence: TGTGCCAGCAGCCAAAGGAGGGGGCCGAAAGGCTACAATGAGCAGTTCTTC. It yields the protein CASSQRRGPKGYNEQFF.

Ten or more counts support this clonotype. The rearrangement uses TRBV5-1 and TRBJ2-2, with D possibly being TRBD1 (6 bases). The CDR3 is 14 residues long. Germline CDR1 SGHRS, CDR2 YFSETQ. V was clipped by 3 bases and J by 6 bases, with 12 bases between them. CDR3: CASSSLTGSGELFF. In nucleotides, the CDR3 is TGCGCCAGCAGCTCCTTGACAGGTTCCGGGGAGCTGTTTTTT.

Points on this clonotype: A much larger clone sits a single nucleotide away, making a read error possible. The conserved phenylalanine or tryptophan is not found at the CDR3 terminus, so this likely reflects a read error. J is TRBJ1-2 and V is TRBV28; 9 nucleotides match TRBD1. The CDR3 runs 15 residues. J was trimmed by 5 bases and V by 3 bases; bases with no gene match: 7. The germline CDR1 and CDR2 sequences are MDHEN and SYDVKM. The CDR3 loop is CASSLAWDRVYGYTS. Written as DNA, the CDR3 is TGTGCCAGCAGTTTGGCGTGGGACAGGGTATATGGCTACACCTCC.

This clonotype was observed many times. The chain employs TRBV12-3 or TRBV12-4 and TRBJ2-1; D could derive from TRBD1 or TRBD2 (5 bases each). Trimming stripped 5 bases from V and 7 bases from J, with 9 bases between. The length of the CDR3 is 12 residues. The CDR3 nucleotides are TGTGCCAGCAGTCGGGACCAAAATGAGCAGTTCTTC. This translates into CASSRDQNEQFF.

About this clonotype itself: This sequence may be a read error, since a much larger clone differs from it by one base. The chain is built from TRBV29-1 and TRBJ2-5; TRBD2 matches at 9 bases. Germline V gene lookup returns CDR1 SQVTM and CDR2 ANQGSEA. The CDR3 sequence is 13 residues long. After removal of 7 bases from V and 5 bases from J, the junction contained 8 bases not matched to a gene. CDR3 in DNA: TGCAGCGCTGACTCCAGCGGGGGGGAGACCCAGTACTTC. Translation: CSADSSGGETQYF.

The chain recombines TRBV14 with TRBJ1-2, with no clear D. Trimming removed 6 bases at V and 1 base at J, with 18 bases between. Germline CDR1 is SGHDN and CDR2 is FVKESK. The length of the CDR3 is 16 residues. The CDR3 loop is CASSPNFGFLNYGYTF. The DNA of the CDR3 is TGTGCCAGCAGTCCCAACTTCGGCTTTCTTAACTATGGCTACACCTTC.

Notes on this clonotype: An end of the junction does not agree with germline; a read error may underlie this. The chain combines TRBV25-1 with TRBJ2-1, with D perhaps TRBD1 (5 bases). Germline CDR1 MGHDK, CDR2 SYGVNS. This CDR3 comprises 12 residues. Here the CDR3 reads CASSKTVYELFF. The CDR3 coding sequence is TGTGCCAGCAGTAAGACAGTGTATGAGCTGTTCTTC.

This clonotype was counted many times. The rearrangement joins TRBV4-2 to TRBJ2-1; 11 nucleotides match TRBD2. Germline V CDR1 and CDR2: LGHNA, YNFKEQ. V lost 1 base to trimming and J lost 10 bases; unmatched junction nucleotides: 6. This CDR3 is 15 amino acids long. The CDR3 here is CASSQVAGGRGEQFF. CDR3 bases: TGTGCCAGCAGCCAAGTAGCGGGGGGGCGGGGAGAGCAGTTCTTC.

Details on this clonotype: This could be a read error, since a much larger clone is one nucleotide away. The V call is TRBV12-3 or TRBV12-4, the J call TRBJ1-5; no clear D. V was cut by 3 bases and J by 0 bases, with 6 bases left in between. The CDR3 sequence is 14 residues long. This CDR3 is CASSFGVSNQPQHF. Written as DNA, the CDR3 is TGTGCCAGCAGTTTTGGGGTTAGCAATCAGCCCCAGCATTTT.

This clonotype was counted many times. The chain recombines TRBV5-1 with TRBJ2-2; D may correspond to TRBD1 or TRBD2 (7 bases each). This CDR3 is 14 amino acids long. With 6 bases removed from V and 3 bases from J, the gap between germline ends came to 12 bases. Germline V CDR1 and CDR2: SGHRS, YFSETQ. Written as DNA, the CDR3 is TGCGCCAGCAACAGGGGAGGGGACACCGGGGAGCTGTTTTTT. Encoded protein: CASNRGGDTGELFF.

This clonotype showed up many times. J is TRBJ2-1 and V is TRBV6-1, with D hard to call. V lost 5 bases and J 2 bases, leaving 10 bases between the germline ends. CDR1 is MNHNS, CDR2 SASEGT, per germline. The length of the CDR3 is 14 residues. The chain's CDR3 is CASSRASTYNEQFF. CDR3 nucleotide sequence: TGTGCCAGCAGTCGGGCTTCCACCTACAATGAGCAGTTCTTC.

There are a few counts of this clonotype. A much larger clone sits a single nucleotide away, making a read error possible. The chain carries TRBV2 and TRBJ2-5; no clear D. The CDR3 extends over 16 amino acids. The V end was cut by 0 bases, the J end by 1 base, with 12 bases between. From germline, CDR1 is SNHLY and CDR2 FYNNEI. The DNA of the CDR3 is TGTGCCAGCAGTGAAGCGCAAATCATCCCCCAAGAGACCCAGTACTTC. This sequence encodes CASSEAQIIPQETQYF.

This clonotype was seen at least ten times. The chain links TRBV12-3 or TRBV12-4 to TRBJ2-3; a possible D gene is TRBD2 (5 bases). This CDR3 has 15 residues. Trimming stripped 4 bases from V and 4 bases from J, with 15 bases between. As DNA, the CDR3 is TGTGCCAGCAGTTCGGCCCGAGGGATTTCAGATACGCAGTATTTT. It specifies CASSSARGISDTQYF.